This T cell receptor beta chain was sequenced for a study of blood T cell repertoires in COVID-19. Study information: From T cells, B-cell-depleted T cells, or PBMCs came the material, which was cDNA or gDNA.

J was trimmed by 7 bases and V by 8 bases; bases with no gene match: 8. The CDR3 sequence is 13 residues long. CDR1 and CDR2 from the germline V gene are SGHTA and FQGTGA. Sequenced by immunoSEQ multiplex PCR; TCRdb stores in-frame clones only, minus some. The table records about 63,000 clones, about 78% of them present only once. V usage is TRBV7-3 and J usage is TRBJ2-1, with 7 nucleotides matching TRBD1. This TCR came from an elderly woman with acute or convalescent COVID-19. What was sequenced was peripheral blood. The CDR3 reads CASGPTGVNEQFF. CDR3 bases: TGTGCCAGCGGACCCACAGGGGTGAATGAGCAGTTCTTC. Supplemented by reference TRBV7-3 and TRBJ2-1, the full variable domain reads GAGVSQTPSNKVTEKGKYVELRCDPISGHTALYWYRQSLGQGPEFLIYFQGTGAADDSGLPNDRFFAVRPEGSVSTLKIQRTERGDSAVYLCASGPTGVNEQFFGPGTRLTVL.